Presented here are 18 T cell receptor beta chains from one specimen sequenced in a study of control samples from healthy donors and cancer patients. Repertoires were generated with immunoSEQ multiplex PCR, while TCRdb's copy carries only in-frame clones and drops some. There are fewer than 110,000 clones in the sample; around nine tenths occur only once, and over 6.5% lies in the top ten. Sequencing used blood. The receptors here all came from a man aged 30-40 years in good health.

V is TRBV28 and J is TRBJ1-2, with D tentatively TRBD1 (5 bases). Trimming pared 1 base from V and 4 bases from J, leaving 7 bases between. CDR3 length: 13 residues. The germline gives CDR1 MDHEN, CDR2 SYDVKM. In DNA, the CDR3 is TGTGCCAGCAGTTTATTGGACACCTATGGCTACACCTTC. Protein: CASSLLDTYGYTF.

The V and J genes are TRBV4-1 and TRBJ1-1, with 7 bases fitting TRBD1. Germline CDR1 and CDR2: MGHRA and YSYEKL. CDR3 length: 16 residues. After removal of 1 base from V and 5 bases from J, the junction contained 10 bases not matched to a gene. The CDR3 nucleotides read TGCGCCAGCAGCCAAGGTGAGAGGGGGCGGCGTACTGAAGCTTTCTTT. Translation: CASSQGERGRRTEAFF.

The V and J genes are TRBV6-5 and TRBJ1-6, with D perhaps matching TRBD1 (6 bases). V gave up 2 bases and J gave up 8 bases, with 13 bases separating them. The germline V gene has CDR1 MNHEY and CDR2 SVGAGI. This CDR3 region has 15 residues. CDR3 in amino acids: CASSYGDRSDSPLHF. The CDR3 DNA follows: TGTGCCAGCAGTTACGGTGACAGGTCGGATTCACCCCTCCACTTT.

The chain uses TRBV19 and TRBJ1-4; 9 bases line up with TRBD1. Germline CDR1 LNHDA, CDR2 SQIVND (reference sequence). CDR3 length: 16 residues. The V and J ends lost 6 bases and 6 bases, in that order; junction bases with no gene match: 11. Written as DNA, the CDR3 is TGTGCCAGTAGCGGGACAGGGTTATTCCGGGATGAAAAACTGTTTTTT. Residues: CASSGTGLFRDEKLFF.

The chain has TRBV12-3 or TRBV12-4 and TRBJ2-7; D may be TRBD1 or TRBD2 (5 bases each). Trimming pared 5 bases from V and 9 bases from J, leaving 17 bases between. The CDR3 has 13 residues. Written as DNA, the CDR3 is TGTGCCAGCAGTCAGGGACCGGGTTATAGGCAGTACGTC. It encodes CASSQGPGYRQYV.

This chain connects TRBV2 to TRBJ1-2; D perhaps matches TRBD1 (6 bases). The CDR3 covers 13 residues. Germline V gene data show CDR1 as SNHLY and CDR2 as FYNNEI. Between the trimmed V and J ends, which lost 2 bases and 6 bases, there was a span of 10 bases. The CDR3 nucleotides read TGTGCCAGCAGTGAAAGGGCAGGGGATGGCTACACCTTC. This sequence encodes CASSERAGDGYTF.

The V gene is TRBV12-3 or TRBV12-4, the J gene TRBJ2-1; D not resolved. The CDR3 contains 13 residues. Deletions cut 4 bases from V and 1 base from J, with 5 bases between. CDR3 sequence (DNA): TGTGCCAGCAGTTACGGGTCCTACAATGAGCAGTTCTTC. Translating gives CASSYGSYNEQFF.

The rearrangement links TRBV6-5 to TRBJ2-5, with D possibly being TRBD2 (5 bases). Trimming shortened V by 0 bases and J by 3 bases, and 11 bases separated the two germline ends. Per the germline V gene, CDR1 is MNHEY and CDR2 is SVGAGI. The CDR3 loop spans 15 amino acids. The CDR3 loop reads CASSYSRFGEETQYF. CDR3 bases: TGTGCCAGCAGTTACTCGAGGTTCGGGGAAGAGACCCAGTACTTC.

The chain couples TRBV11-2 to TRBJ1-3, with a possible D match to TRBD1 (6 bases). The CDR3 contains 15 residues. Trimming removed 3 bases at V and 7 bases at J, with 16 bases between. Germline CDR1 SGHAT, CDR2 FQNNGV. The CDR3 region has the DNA TGTGCCAGCAGCTTTTCGTCTGGGGGCTCCAACACCATATATTTT. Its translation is CASSFSSGGSNTIYF. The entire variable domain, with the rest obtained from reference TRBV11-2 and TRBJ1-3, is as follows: EAGVAQSPRYKIIEKRQSVAFWCNPISGHATLYWYQQILGQGPKLLIQFQNNGVVDDSQLPKDRFSAERLKGVDSTLKIQPAKLEDSAVYLCASSFSSGGSNTIYFGEGSWLTVV.

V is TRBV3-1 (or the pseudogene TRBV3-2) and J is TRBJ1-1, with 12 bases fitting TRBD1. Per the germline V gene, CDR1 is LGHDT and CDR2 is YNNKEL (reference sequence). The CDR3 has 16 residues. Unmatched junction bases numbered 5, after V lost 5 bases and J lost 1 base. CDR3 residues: CASSMRDRGPNTEAFF. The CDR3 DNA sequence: TGTGCCAGCAGCATGCGGGACAGGGGGCCGAACACTGAAGCTTTCTTT.

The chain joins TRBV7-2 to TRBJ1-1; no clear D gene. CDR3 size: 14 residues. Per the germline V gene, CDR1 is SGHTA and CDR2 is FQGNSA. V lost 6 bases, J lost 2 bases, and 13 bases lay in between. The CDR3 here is CASRKATDNTEAFF. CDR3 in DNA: TGTGCCAGCAGAAAAGCCACGGATAACACTGAAGCTTTCTTT.

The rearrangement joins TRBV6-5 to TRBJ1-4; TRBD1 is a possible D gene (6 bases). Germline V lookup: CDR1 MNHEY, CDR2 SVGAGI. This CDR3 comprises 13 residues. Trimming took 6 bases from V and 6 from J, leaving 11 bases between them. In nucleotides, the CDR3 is TGTGCCAGCAGGAGGGGGACCTATGAAAAACTGTTTTTT. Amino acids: CASRRGTYEKLFF.

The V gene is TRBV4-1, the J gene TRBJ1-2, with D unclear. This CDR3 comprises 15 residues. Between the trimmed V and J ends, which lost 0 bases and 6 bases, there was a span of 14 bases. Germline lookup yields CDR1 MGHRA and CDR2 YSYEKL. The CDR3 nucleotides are TGCGCCAGCAGCCAAGATTGGGCAGGAGCGGATGGCTACACCTTC. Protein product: CASSQDWAGADGYTF.

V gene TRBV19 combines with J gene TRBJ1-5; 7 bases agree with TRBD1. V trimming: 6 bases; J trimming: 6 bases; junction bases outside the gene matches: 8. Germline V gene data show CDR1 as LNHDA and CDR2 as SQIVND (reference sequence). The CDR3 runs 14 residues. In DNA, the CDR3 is TGTGCCAGTAGCCACGACAGGGACCGTCAGCCCCAGCATTTT. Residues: CASSHDRDRQPQHF.

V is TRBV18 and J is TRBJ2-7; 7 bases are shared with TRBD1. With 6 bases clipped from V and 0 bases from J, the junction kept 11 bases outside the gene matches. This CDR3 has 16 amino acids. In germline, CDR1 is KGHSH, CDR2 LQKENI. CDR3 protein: CASSGTPGQSSYEQYF. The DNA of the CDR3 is TGTGCCAGCTCTGGGACCCCGGGACAGAGCTCCTACGAGCAGTACTTC.

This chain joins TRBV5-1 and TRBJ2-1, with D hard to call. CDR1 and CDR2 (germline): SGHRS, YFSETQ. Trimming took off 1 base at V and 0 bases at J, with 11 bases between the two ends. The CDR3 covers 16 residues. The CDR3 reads CASSLPGHNSYNEQFF. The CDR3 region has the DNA TGCGCCAGCAGCTTGCCCGGGCACAACTCCTACAATGAGCAGTTCTTC.

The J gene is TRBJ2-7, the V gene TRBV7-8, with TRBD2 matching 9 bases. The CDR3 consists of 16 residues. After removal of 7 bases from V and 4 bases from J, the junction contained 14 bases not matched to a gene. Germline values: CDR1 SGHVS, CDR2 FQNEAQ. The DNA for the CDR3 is TGTGCCAGCACCCCCCAGGTACTAGCGGGCATGTACGAGCAGTACTTC. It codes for CASTPQVLAGMYEQYF.

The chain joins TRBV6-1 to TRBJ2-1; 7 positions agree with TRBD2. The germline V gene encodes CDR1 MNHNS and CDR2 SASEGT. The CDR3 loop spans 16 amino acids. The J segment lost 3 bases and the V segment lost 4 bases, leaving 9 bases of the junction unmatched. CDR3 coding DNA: TGTGCCAGCAGTGTCAGCGGCGGGAGAATCTACAATGAGCAGTTCTTC. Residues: CASSVSGGRIYNEQFF.